The 20 T cell receptor beta chains below all came from one sample that was sequenced in a study of CD8 T cells in ankylosing spondylitis (dated by TCRdb to 2016 to 2017). The protocol used for the library was 5' RACE. The sequencer listed for this sample is Illumina HiSeq 2500. TCRdb redid the processing of the public reads, applying fastp at Q25 and MiXCR, and retained in-frame beta chains. Identical CDR3 proteins give one entry, which carries the most common genes and DNA. Recorded for this sample are around 100,000 distinct CDR3 sequences; 24% of them occurred a single time. Approximately 13% of the sample is taken by the ten largest. Sequenced: synovial fluid, either unsorted or a sorted T cell fraction (not recorded which). Receptor source: a male donor with ankylosing spondylitis.

CDR3 DNA sequence: TGTGCCAGCAGTCCCCCGGAGACGTTGTATGAGCAGTTCTTC. Protein: CASSPPETLYEQFF. The chain couples TRBV28 to TRBJ2-1; no firm D call. The CDR3 is made up of 14 amino acids. V dropped 5 bases and J dropped 8 bases, with 16 bases sitting between them. Germline V gives CDR1 MDHEN, CDR2 SYDVKM. Full variable domain (outside the CDR3, taken from reference TRBV28 and TRBJ2-1): DVKVTQSSRYLVKRTGEKVFLECVQDMDHENMFWYRQDPGLGLRLIYFSYDVKMKEKGDIPEGYSVSREKKERFSLILESASTNQTSMYLCASSPPETLYEQFFGPGTRLTVL.

In this sample, this clonotype turned up a few times. The chain employs TRBV27 and TRBJ1-1; the match to TRBD1 covers 9 bases. The ends lost 4 bases at V and 5 bases at J; junction bases unmatched: 5. The CDR3 is 14 amino acids. The germline V gene has CDR1 MNHEY and CDR2 SMNVEV (reference sequence). The CDR3 DNA sequence: TGTGCCAGCAGTTGGACAGGGGTGGAGACTGAAGCTTTCTTT. Amino acids: CASSWTGVETEAFF.

This clonotype was recorded a few times. The J gene is TRBJ1-2, the V gene TRBV10-3; 9 nucleotides agree with TRBD1. Germline lookup yields CDR1 ENHRY and CDR2 SYGVKD. With 3 bases clipped from V and 7 bases from J, the junction kept 12 bases outside the gene matches. CDR3 length: 16 residues. CDR3: CAISETGGAEVGGYTF. The CDR3, as DNA: TGTGCCATCAGTGAAACAGGGGGCGCAGAAGTAGGTGGCTACACCTTC.

The chain joins TRBV9 to TRBJ2-1; D is possibly TRBD1 (5 bases). Trimming removed 6 bases at V and 7 bases at J, with 14 bases between. Per germline, CDR1 SGDLS and CDR2 YYNGEE. This CDR3 has 13 residues. CDR3 sequence reads: CASNGGGQNEQFF. The CDR3 DNA is TGTGCCAGCAACGGCGGCGGACAAAATGAGCAGTTCTTC. Looking up the rest from reference TRBV9 and TRBJ2-1 gives the full variable domain: DSGVTQTPKHLITATGQRVTLRCSPRSGDLSVYWYQQSLDQGLQFLIQYYNGEERAKGNILERFSAQQFPDLHSELNLSSLELGDSALYFCASNGGGQNEQFFGPGTRLTVL.

The chain couples TRBV21-1 to TRBJ1-4; TRBD1, the table's D call, was not compared with the DNA. TRBV21-1 is a documented pseudogene. The length of the CDR3 is 19 residues. In DNA, the CDR3 is TGTGCCAGCAGCGCAGGCTGGTCAGGGGGGCCCCGGGTTAATGAAAAACTGTTTTTT. Its translation: CASSAGWSGGPRVNEKLFF.

This clonotype is categorized as medium-sized (0.01 to 0.1%). The chain is built from TRBV6-1 and TRBJ1-5; D is possibly TRBD1 (6 bases). Germline values: CDR1 MNHNS, CDR2 SASEGT. This CDR3 comprises 14 residues. Trimming cost V 4 bases and J 4 bases, with 11 bases left between them. For the CDR3, the DNA is TGTGCCAGCAGTGCGGGGGCGCGAAATCAGCCCCAGCATTTT. It yields the protein CASSAGARNQPQHF.

The chain links TRBV7-6 to TRBJ2-2; 7 bases are shared with TRBD2. CDR1 SGHVS and CDR2 FNYEAQ come from the germline V gene. Trimming took 5 bases from V and 5 from J; bases not matched to a gene: 8. The CDR3 covers 15 residues. The CDR3 nucleotides read TGTGCCAGCAGCCAGGACAAGGGAGGGACCGGGGAGCTGTTTTTT. This gives the protein CASSQDKGGTGELFF.

Of note for this clonotype: An end of the junction differs from the germline gene, which may be a read error. This rearrangement joins TRBV29-1 to TRBJ1-1, with D possibly matching TRBD1 (5 bases). The CDR3 is made up of 13 amino acids. Germline CDR1 is SQVTM and CDR2 is ANQGSEA. This CDR3 reads CSSGVGGNTEASF. CDR3 nucleotide sequence: TGCAGCAGCGGGGTGGGGGGGAACACTGAAGCTTCATTT. Filled out from reference TRBV29-1 and TRBJ1-1, the complete variable domain reads SAVISQKPSRDICQRGTSLTIQCQVDSQVTMMFWYRQQPGQSLTLIATANQGSEATYESGFVIDKFPISRPNLTFSTLTVSNMSPEDSSIYLCSSGVGGNTEASFGQGTRLTVV.

This clonotype was counted at least ten times. The chain is built from TRBV3-1 and TRBJ1-1; tentatively, D is TRBD1 (5 bases). Between the trimmed V and J ends, which lost 1 base and 4 bases, there was a span of 10 bases. In germline, CDR1 is LGHDT, CDR2 YNNKEL (reference sequence). CDR3 length equals 14 residues. The CDR3 loop is CASSQVTGATEAFF. As DNA, the CDR3 is TGTGCCAGCAGCCAAGTAACTGGGGCCACTGAAGCTTTCTTT.

The J gene is TRBJ1-5, the V gene TRBV5-6; the D is unclear. This CDR3 has 14 amino acids. Germline V gene lookup returns CDR1 SGHDT and CDR2 YYEEEE. V was trimmed by 4 bases and J by 3 bases, leaving 11 bases between them. The CDR3 protein is CASSADSNNQPQHF. In DNA form, the CDR3 reads TGTGCCAGCAGCGCGGACTCAAACAATCAGCCCCAGCATTTT. Supplemented by reference TRBV5-6 and TRBJ1-5, the full variable domain reads DAGVTQSPTHLIKTRGQQVTLRCSPKSGHDTVSWYQQALGQGPQFIFQYYEEEERQRGNFPDRFSGHQFPNYSSELNVNALLLGDSALYLCASSADSNNQPQHFGDGTRLSIL.

This clonotype was recorded at least ten times. The junction shows a germline mismatch at one end, possibly a read error. The chain is built from TRBV12-3 or TRBV12-4 and TRBJ1-1, with D possibly matching TRBD1 (5 bases). This CDR3 has 9 amino acids. CDR3 bases: TGTGCCAGCAGGCGGGACGGCCACTTT. Residues: CASRRDGHF.

The genes are TRBV11-2 and TRBJ1-2; 7 bases agree with TRBD1. CDR3 length: 15 residues. The V gene end was trimmed by 5 bases and the J gene end by 4 bases; junction bases not matched to a gene: 10. Per the germline V gene, CDR1 is SGHAT and CDR2 is FQNNGV. The CDR3, as DNA: TGTGCCAGCAGCCCCCAGGGTGGGACAGCCTATGGCTACACCTTC. This codes for CASSPQGGTAYGYTF. Together with reference TRBV11-2 and TRBJ1-2, the CDR3 gives the full variable domain: EAGVAQSPRYKIIEKRQSVAFWCNPISGHATLYWYQQILGQGPKLLIQFQNNGVVDDSQLPKDRFSAERLKGVDSTLKIQPAKLEDSAVYLCASSPQGGTAYGYTFGSGTRLTVV.

The V call is TRBV2, the J call TRBJ2-1; D unclear. This CDR3 contains 13 residues. Germline CDR1 and CDR2: SNHLY and FYNNEI. Trimming took off 2 bases at V and 14 bases at J, with 16 bases between the two ends. CDR3 DNA: TGTGCCAGCAGTGAACGGTCGTGGGATCCCAAGTTCTTC. This gives the protein CASSERSWDPKFF.

The table lists this clonotype with a few counts. V gene TRBV7-2 combines with J gene TRBJ2-7; D is perhaps TRBD1 (5 bases). The CDR3 extends over 15 amino acids. With 1 base removed from V and 1 base from J, the gap between germline ends came to 11 bases. In germline, CDR1 is SGHTA, CDR2 FQGNSA. The CDR3 region has the DNA TGTGCCAGCAGCTTAGTCTTTGGGGCATCCTACGAGCAGTACTTC. It codes for CASSLVFGASYEQYF.

The chain uses TRBV10-3 and TRBJ1-1; 7 nucleotides align to TRBD1. Germline loops: CDR1 ENHRY, CDR2 SYGVKD. With 7 bases clipped from V and 2 bases from J, the junction kept 7 bases outside the gene matches. This CDR3 has 14 amino acids. Here the CDR3 reads CAITEDRANTEAFF. In nucleotides, the CDR3 is TGTGCCATCACCGAAGACAGGGCCAACACTGAAGCTTTCTTT.

This clonotype was seen a handful of times. The V gene is TRBV10-2, the J gene TRBJ2-1; D unclear. This CDR3 has 15 amino acids. Trimming removed 3 bases at V and 0 bases at J, with 9 bases between. From germline, CDR1 is WSHSY and CDR2 SAAADI. CDR3: CASSDAWSSYNEQFF. CDR3 DNA: TGCGCCAGCAGTGATGCATGGAGCTCCTACAATGAGCAGTTCTTC.

This clonotype was observed a few times. This chain uses TRBV12-3 or TRBV12-4 with TRBJ1-4, with TRBD1 identical over 10 bases. The CDR3 totals 15 residues. Germline trimming cut 5 bases from V and 4 bases from J; bases unmatched to any gene: 4. The CDR3, as DNA: TGTGCCAGCAGTCCGGGACAGGGGTTTAATGAAAAACTGTTTTTT. Protein sequence: CASSPGQGFNEKLFF.

V and J are TRBV5-1 and TRBJ2-1, with 7 bases lining up with TRBD2. This CDR3 has 16 residues. V was pared by 0 bases and J by 8 bases, with 11 bases of the junction left unmatched. Per germline, CDR1 SGHRS and CDR2 YFSETQ. CDR3 residues: CASSLATLPRGDEQFF. CDR3 DNA sequence: TGCGCCAGCAGCTTGGCCACGTTACCCCGGGGGGATGAGCAGTTCTTC.

This sequence joins TRBV9 and TRBJ2-2, with D uncertain. V was clipped by 0 bases and J by 4 bases, with 10 bases between them. Germline V gives CDR1 SGDLS, CDR2 YYNGEE. The CDR3 has 15 amino acids. In DNA form, the CDR3 reads TGTGCCAGCAGCGTAGAATCTTGGAGCACCGGGGAGCTGTTTTTT. Its translation is CASSVESWSTGELFF.

Only a few counts were recorded for this clonotype. V and J are TRBV20-1 and TRBJ2-5; 13 bases fit TRBD2. This CDR3 comprises 14 residues. Germline V gene sequence: CDR1 DFQATT, CDR2 SNEGSKA (reference sequence). The junction had 3 bases not matched to a gene; V was cut back by 3 bases and J by 5 bases. Written as DNA, the CDR3 is TGCAGTGCTAGTGTGACTAGCGGGAGGGAGACCCAGTACTTC. This gives the protein CSASVTSGRETQYF.